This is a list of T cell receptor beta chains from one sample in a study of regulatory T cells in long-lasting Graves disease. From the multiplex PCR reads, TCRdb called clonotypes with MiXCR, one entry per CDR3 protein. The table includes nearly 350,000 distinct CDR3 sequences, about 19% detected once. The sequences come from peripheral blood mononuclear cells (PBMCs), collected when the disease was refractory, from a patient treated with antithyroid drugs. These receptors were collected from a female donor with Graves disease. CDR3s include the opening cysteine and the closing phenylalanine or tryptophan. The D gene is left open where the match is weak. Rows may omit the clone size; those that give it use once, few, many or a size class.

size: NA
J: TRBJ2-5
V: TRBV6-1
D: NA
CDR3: CASTRQGSGETQYF

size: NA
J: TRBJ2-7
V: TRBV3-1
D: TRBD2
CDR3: CASSHSPGLAGGYDPYEQYF

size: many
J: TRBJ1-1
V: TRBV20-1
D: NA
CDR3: CSARDSGANTEAFF

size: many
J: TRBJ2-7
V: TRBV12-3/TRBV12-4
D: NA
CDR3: CASSFTRSSYEQYF

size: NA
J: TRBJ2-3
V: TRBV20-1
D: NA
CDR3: CSAWRRYPDTQYF

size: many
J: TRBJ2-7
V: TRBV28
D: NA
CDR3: CASSLWGGKSYEQYF

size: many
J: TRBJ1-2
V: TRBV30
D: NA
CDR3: CAWGERYGYTF

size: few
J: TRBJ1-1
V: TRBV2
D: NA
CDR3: CATYLQGNTEAFF

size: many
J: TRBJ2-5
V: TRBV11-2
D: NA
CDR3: CASSPTYYQETQYF

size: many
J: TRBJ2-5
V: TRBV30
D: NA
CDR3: CAWGPLRETQYF

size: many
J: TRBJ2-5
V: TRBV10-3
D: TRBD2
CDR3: CAISESTRTSGGKETQYF

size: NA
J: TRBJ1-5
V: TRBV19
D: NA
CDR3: CASSIQGYSNQPQHF

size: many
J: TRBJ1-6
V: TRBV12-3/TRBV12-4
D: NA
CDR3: CASTLGVGFNSPLHF

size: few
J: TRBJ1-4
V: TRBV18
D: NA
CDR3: CASSPAQGSTNEKLFF

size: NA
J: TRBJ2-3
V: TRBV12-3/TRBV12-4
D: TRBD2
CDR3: CASSWYSGSFGTDTQYF

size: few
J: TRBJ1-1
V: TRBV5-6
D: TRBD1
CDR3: CASSLWDREIFLSTEAFF

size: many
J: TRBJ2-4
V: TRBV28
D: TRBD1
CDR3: CASSHDRVDIQYF

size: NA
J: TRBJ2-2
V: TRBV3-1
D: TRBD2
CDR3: CASSQDGGGSWTGELFF

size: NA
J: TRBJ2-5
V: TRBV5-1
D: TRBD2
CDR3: CASSLGPAGGETQYF

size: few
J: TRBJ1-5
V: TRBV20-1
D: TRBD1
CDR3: CSARPGTGNQPQHF

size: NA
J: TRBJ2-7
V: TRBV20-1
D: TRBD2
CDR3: CSASKLPRLAESSYEQYF

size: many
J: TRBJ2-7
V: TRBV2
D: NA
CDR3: CASSELTRSSYEQYF

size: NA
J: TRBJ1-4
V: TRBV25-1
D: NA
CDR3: CASSDPGGTNEKLFF

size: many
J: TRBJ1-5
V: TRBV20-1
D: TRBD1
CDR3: CSASETGPRQPQHF

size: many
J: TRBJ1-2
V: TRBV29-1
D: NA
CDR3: CSVPKGYYGYTF

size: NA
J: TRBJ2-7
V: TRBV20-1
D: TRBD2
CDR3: CSAKLAGLTYEQYF

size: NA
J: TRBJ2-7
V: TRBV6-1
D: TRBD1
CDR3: CASSGPGQGRYEQYF

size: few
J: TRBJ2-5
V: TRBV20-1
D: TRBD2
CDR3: CSARPIAGGGETQYF

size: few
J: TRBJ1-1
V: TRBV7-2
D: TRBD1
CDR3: CASSPTGINTEAFF

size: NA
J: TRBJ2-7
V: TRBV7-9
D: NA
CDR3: CASSLALRQSHEQYF

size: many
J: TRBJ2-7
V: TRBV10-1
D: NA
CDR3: CASSEGVKGDEQYF

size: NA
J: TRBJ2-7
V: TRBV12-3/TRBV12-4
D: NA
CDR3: CASRNQLGLGQYF

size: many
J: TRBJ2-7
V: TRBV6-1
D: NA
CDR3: CASSLRDNYEQYF

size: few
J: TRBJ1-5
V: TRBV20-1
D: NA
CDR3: CSAVRSRGSNQPQHF

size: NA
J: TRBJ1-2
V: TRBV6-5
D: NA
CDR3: CASSYGGANYGYTF

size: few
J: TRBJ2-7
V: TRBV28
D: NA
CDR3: CASSLFGVKFYEQYF

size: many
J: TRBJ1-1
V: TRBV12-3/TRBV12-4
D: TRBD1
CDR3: CASRRSRQGELPNTEAFF

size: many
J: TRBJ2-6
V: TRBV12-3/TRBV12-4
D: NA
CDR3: CASRPISGANVLTF

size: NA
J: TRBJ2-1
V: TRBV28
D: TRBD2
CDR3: CASSLMAGACEQFF

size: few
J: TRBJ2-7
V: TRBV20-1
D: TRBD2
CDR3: CSARSAGGNSYEQYF

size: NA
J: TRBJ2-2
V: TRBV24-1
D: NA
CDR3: CATSDLRGANTGELFF

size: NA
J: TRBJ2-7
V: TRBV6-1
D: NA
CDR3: CASKRDQLAYEQYF

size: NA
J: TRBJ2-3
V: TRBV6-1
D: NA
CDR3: CASSTGTLADTQYF

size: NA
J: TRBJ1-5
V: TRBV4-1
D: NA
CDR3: CASSQVLDSKRQPQHF

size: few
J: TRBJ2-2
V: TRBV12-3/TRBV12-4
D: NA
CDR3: CASSLATGTVLFF

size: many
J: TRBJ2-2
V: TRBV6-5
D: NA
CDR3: CASSSGERTGELFF

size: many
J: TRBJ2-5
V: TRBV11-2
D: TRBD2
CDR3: CASSSGLAGGLETQYF

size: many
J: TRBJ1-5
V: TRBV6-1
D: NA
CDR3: CASAVRVFNSNQPQHF

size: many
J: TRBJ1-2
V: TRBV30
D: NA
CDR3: CAWSFGHNYGYTF

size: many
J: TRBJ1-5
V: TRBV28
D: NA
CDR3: CASTGPRNQPQHF

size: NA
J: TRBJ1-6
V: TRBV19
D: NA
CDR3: CASSRTDNYNSPLHF

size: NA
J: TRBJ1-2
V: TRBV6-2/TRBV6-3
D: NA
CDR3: CASSAPPGLPYGYTF

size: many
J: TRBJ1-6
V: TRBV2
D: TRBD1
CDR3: CASGPQGNSPLHF

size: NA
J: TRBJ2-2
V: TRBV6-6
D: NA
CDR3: CASSYSGANTGELFF

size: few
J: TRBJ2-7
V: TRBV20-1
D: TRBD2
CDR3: CSARTSGTYEQYF

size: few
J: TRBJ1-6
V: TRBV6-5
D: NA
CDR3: CASSYKVSQAILGNSPLHF

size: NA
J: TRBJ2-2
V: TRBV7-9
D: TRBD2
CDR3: CASSITSGRNTGELFF

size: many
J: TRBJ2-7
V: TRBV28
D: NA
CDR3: CASTGKVGLEQYF

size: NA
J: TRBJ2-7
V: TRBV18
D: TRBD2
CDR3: CASSPGLAGIGHEQYF

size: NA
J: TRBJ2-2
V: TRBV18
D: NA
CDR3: CASSRLTGPDTGELFF